A single sample is the source of the 3 T cell receptor beta chains below, sequenced in a study of T cells expressing NK-cell markers. For each CDR3 protein, TCRdb gives one entry from its re-call of the 5' RACE reads, without DNA. Across around 470,000 distinct CDR3 sequences, the top ten clones capture more than 1.4% of the sample. Specimen: blood T cells: a sorted CD56 or NKG2C T cell subset, CD4+ or CD8+ T cells, or bulk PBMC T cells (not recorded which). The receptors originated from a woman aged 45 to 65 in good health.

The chain joins TRBV4-1 to TRBJ1-4; TCRdb designates TRBD1, a call that cannot be tested without DNA. Germline V gives CDR1 MGHRA, CDR2 YSYEKL. This CDR3 has 18 residues. This CDR3 is CASRTGTGKLATNEKLFF.

The J gene is TRBJ2-5, the V gene TRBV7-9; TCRdb gives TRBD1 as the D gene, but with no DNA this cannot be confirmed. Germline V gene sequence: CDR1 SEHNR, CDR2 FQNEAQ (reference sequence). The CDR3 covers 15 residues. CDR3 sequence: CASSSVAGQKETQYF.

The chain carries TRBV18 and TRBJ1-1. This CDR3 has 15 residues. CDR1 KGHSH and CDR2 LQKENI come from the germline V gene. CDR3: CASSPKGGPNTEAFF.